A single sample is the source of the 6 T cell receptor beta chains below, sequenced in a study of blood T cell repertoires in COVID-19. The data were produced by immunoSEQ multiplex PCR, yet TCRdb's version contains in-frame clones alone and is incomplete. The sample has about 350,000 clones, about 86% seen once. Sequencing input: peripheral blood. These receptors were taken from a woman aged 55-75 years with COVID-19, enrolled during active disease.

V and J are TRBV19 and TRBJ2-5, with TRBD2 matching over 13 bases. The CDR3 has 15 residues. Germline V gene sequence: CDR1 LNHDA, CDR2 SQIVND (reference sequence). V trimming: 9 bases; J trimming: 2 bases; junction bases outside the gene matches: 6. CDR3 sequence reads: CASGTSGVIQETQYF. DNA of the CDR3: TGTGCCAGCGGGACTAGCGGGGTAATACAAGAGACCCAGTACTTC.

A few counts support this clone. The V call is TRBV30, the J call TRBJ1-6; 9 bases are a match to TRBD1. This CDR3 is 15 amino acids long. The junction had 4 bases not matched to a gene; V was cut back by 1 base and J by 6 bases. Germline V gene lookup returns CDR1 GTSNPN and CDR2 SVGIG (reference sequence). For the CDR3, the DNA is TGTGCCTGGAGTGGAGACAGGGGGGGTAATTCACCCCTCCACTTT. Residues: CAWSGDRGGNSPLHF.

The V and J genes are TRBV11-3 and TRBJ1-1, with TRBD1 as a possible D gene (5 bases). This CDR3 is built from 18 residues. The germline V gene has CDR1 SGHNT and CDR2 YENEEA. Deletions cut 0 bases from V and 4 bases from J, with 21 bases between. CDR3 sequence (DNA): TGTGCCAGCAGCTTAGATCAGGGAGGAACCCTTCGGAGCACTGAAGCTTTCTTT. Amino acid sequence: CASSLDQGGTLRSTEAFF.

The chain recombines TRBV6-6 with TRBJ1-1; possible D gene TRBD1, 5 bases. V shed 5 bases and J shed 1 base, with 8 bases lying between them. Per the germline V gene, CDR1 is MNHNY and CDR2 is SVGAGI (reference sequence). The CDR3 contains 13 residues. The CDR3 DNA reads as TGTGCCAGCAGTCTAGGACAGAACACTGAAGCTTTCTTT. Translated: CASSLGQNTEAFF.

The gene calls are TRBV19 and TRBJ1-6, with 7 nucleotides matching TRBD1. Germline loops: CDR1 LNHDA, CDR2 SQIVND (reference sequence). The V gene end was trimmed by 7 bases and the J gene end by 9 bases; junction bases not matched to a gene: 12. This CDR3 spans 15 amino acids. As DNA, the CDR3 is TGTGCCAGTACCGTAGGACAGGACGGTAGTTCACCCCTCCACTTT. This gives the protein CASTVGQDGSSPLHF.

This clone was seen just once. V and J are TRBV28 and TRBJ2-7; tentatively, D is TRBD1 (6 bases). There are 12 residues in the CDR3. Germline CDR1 reads MDHEN; CDR2 reads SYDVKM. Trimming took 11 bases from V and 2 from J, leaving 13 bases between them. This chain's CDR3 is CAVRDTAYEQYF. CDR3 DNA: TGTGCCGTCCGGGACACCGCCTACGAGCAGTACTTC.